Each of the 15 T cell receptor beta chains below was sequenced from the same sample in a study of OX40 agonist ivuxolimab in advanced cancers. Clones were read by immunoSEQ multiplex PCR, and TCRdb kept only the in-frame ones, dropping some. The data contain roughly 30,000 clones, approximately 86% of them singletons. The specimen was CD4+ or CD8+ T cells sorted from blood, collected in a trial of the OX40 agonist ivuxolimab. The receptor set was obtained from an adult with an advanced solid tumor such as melanoma, head and neck, liver or kidney cancer.

The chain recombines TRBV10-3 with TRBJ1-1; the D gene is possibly TRBD1 (5 bases). V dropped 10 bases and J dropped 1 base, with 13 bases sitting between them. CDR3 length: 13 amino acids. Germline V CDR1 and CDR2: ENHRY, SYGVKD. CDR3 residues: CATTGTGNTEAFF. Written as DNA, the CDR3 is TGTGCCACCACCGGGACGGGGAACACTGAAGCTTTCTTT.

V gene TRBV27 combines with J gene TRBJ2-1; unclear D gene. The ends were cut back, 8 bases at V and 8 bases at J, with 22 bases in the middle. CDR3 length equals 15 residues. Germline V gives CDR1 MNHEY, CDR2 SMNVEV (reference sequence). In DNA, the CDR3 is TGTGCCAGCGAAACCCTCATCGGGTCTATACATGAGCAGTTCTTC. Translation: CASETLIGSIHEQFF.

The chain employs TRBV28 and TRBJ2-1; 13 nucleotides match TRBD2. Germline CDR1 MDHEN, CDR2 SYDVKM. Losses at the gene ends were 3 bases for V and 3 bases for J; bases not matched to a gene: 5. The CDR3 sequence is 17 residues long. The CDR3 is CASSLGTSGIYYNEQFF. Here the CDR3 DNA reads TGTGCCAGCAGTTTGGGGACTAGCGGGATTTACTACAATGAGCAGTTCTTC. Together with reference TRBV28 and TRBJ2-1, the CDR3 gives the full variable domain: DVKVTQSSRYLVKRTGEKVFLECVQDMDHENMFWYRQDPGLGLRLIYFSYDVKMKEKGDIPEGYSVSREKKERFSLILESASTNQTSMYLCASSLGTSGIYYNEQFFGPGTRLTVL.

The V call is TRBV11-3, the J call TRBJ2-7, with 7 bases matching TRBD1. CDR3 length: 14 amino acids. J gave up 1 base and V 2 bases, and 2 bases lay outside the gene matches. From germline, CDR1 is SGHNT and CDR2 YENEEA. CDR3: CASSLPGQSYEQYF. The CDR3 DNA sequence: TGTGCCAGCAGCTTACCGGGACAGTCCTACGAGCAGTACTTC.

The V call is TRBV29-1, the J call TRBJ2-3; D remains unclear. In germline, CDR1 is SQVTM, CDR2 ANQGSEA. The CDR3 extends over 15 amino acids. V dropped 0 bases and J dropped 1 base, with 11 bases sitting between them. The CDR3 bases are TGCAGCGTTGAAGAAGTGGGCTGGGGCACAGATACGCAGTATTTT. It translates to CSVEEVGWGTDTQYF.

The CDR3: CASSTGTGLDTQYF. The CDR3, as DNA: TGCGCCAGCAGCACCGGGACAGGGTTGGATACGCAGTATTTT. The chain recombines TRBV5-1 with TRBJ2-3; 9 positions agree with TRBD1. V shed 4 bases, J shed 6 bases, and the junction held 6 bases outside the gene matches. Germline CDR1 is SGHRS and CDR2 is YFSETQ. This CDR3 is built from 14 residues.

This clone has a handful of counts. The chain is built from TRBV2 and TRBJ2-1; tentatively, D is TRBD1 (5 bases). The CDR3 has 13 amino acids. Trimming stripped 2 bases from V and 5 bases from J, with 7 bases between. Germline CDR1 SNHLY, CDR2 FYNNEI. DNA of the CDR3: TGTGCCAGCAGTGAACAGGGTAACAATGAGCAGTTCTTC. Its protein product is CASSEQGNNEQFF.

The rearrangement joins TRBV29-1 to TRBJ2-1; 7 nucleotides align to TRBD2. Germline V gene lookup returns CDR1 SQVTM and CDR2 ANQGSEA. The CDR3 has 12 residues. V shed 6 bases, J shed 6 bases, and the junction held 5 bases outside the gene matches. The chain's CDR3 is CSVGGGSNEQFF. In nucleotides, the CDR3 is TGCAGCGTGGGGGGGGGTTCCAATGAGCAGTTCTTC.

A remark on this clone: Other DNA sequences in this sample translate to the same CDR3. This chain connects TRBV19 to TRBJ1-1; D gene ambiguous. Trimming shortened V by 4 bases and J by 0 bases, and 6 bases separated the two germline ends. CDR1 is LNHDA, CDR2 SQIVND, per germline (reference sequence). This CDR3 contains 13 residues. The CDR3 coding sequence is TGTGCCAGTAGTAGTGGGATGAACACTGAAGCTTTCTTT. The encoded protein is CASSSGMNTEAFF.

This clone was counted a single time. This chain links TRBV10-3 with TRBJ2-5; tentative D call: TRBD1 (5 bases). Per the germline V gene, CDR1 is ENHRY and CDR2 is SYGVKD. This CDR3 is built from 14 residues. V was cut by 4 bases and J by 9 bases, with 18 bases left in between. The CDR3 region has the DNA TGTGCCATCAGTGCCCAGGGTGGGGTTGGGGCCCAGTACTTC. This translates into CAISAQGGVGAQYF.

CDR3 protein: CASSSTSAADTQYF. CDR3 sequence (DNA): TGTGCCAGCAGTTCGACTAGCGCAGCAGATACGCAGTATTTT. The V call is TRBV27, the J call TRBJ2-3; 8 nucleotides align to TRBD2. CDR3 length equals 14 residues. Germline values: CDR1 MNHEY, CDR2 SMNVEV (reference sequence). Trimming cost V 4 bases and J 4 bases; bases outside gene matches: 4.

This clone was found a few times. This rearrangement joins TRBV7-9 to TRBJ2-7; possibly TRBD1 for D (6 bases). The CDR3 runs 13 residues. Trimming took 6 bases from V and 3 from J, leaving 12 bases between them. CDR1 and CDR2 (germline): SEHNR, FQNEAQ (reference sequence). The CDR3 DNA is TGTGCCAGCAGATCGGGACAAAACTACGAGCAGTACTTC. Amino acids: CASRSGQNYEQYF.

This chain joins TRBV7-6 and TRBJ1-5, with TRBD1 matching over 8 bases. Germline V gene lookup returns CDR1 SGHVS and CDR2 FNYEAQ. The CDR3 runs to 14 residues. J lost 5 bases, V lost 5 bases, and 5 bases had no gene match. The CDR3 nucleotides are TGTGCCAGCAGCCGCGGACAGGGCGATCAGCCCCAGCATTTT. Amino acids: CASSRGQGDQPQHF.

V is TRBV6-4 and J is TRBJ2-5; no reliable D call. Germline V gene sequence: CDR1 MRHNA, CDR2 SNTAGT. The CDR3 runs 13 residues. Trimming removed 6 bases at V and 11 bases at J, with 19 bases between. DNA of the CDR3: TGTGCCAGCAGCTCCGACGGGTTAGGAGAGCAGTACTTC. The encoded protein is CASSSDGLGEQYF.

The chain is built from TRBV11-2 and TRBJ2-3; the D gene is possibly TRBD1 (6 bases). V lost 4 bases to trimming and J lost 3 bases, with 11 bases between them. Germline CDR1 and CDR2: SGHAT and FQNNGV. This CDR3 is 14 amino acids long. The CDR3 loop reads CASSSPRGTDTQYF. Here the CDR3 DNA reads TGTGCCAGCAGCTCCCCCAGGGGAACAGATACGCAGTATTTT.